The 5 T cell receptor beta chains in this list originate from one sample, sequenced in a study of cytomegalovirus exposure and HLA in healthy donors. Primers: 60 Vbeta forward and 13 Jbeta reverse. This table comes from immunoSEQ multiplex PCR, and its TCRdb copy is limited to in-frame clones, with some not included. This sample yields tens of thousands of clones, of which roughly 78% are seen a single time; around 4% belongs to the top ten. Sequencing was performed on PBMCs. These receptor sequences come from a male donor in good health and CMV-seropositive.

This sequence joins TRBV28 and TRBJ1-1; tentative D call: TRBD1 (6 bases). CDR3 length: 14 residues. V shed 5 bases and J shed 4 bases, with 14 bases lying between them. Germline V gene sequence: CDR1 MDHEN, CDR2 SYDVKM. The CDR3 DNA follows: TGTGCCAGCAGTGTAATGGACAGCGGCACTGAAGCTTTCTTT. The encoded protein is CASSVMDSGTEAFF.

This clone was seen only a few times. The V gene is TRBV6-4, the J gene TRBJ1-1, with no clear D. Trimming took off 5 bases at V and 3 bases at J, with 10 bases between the two ends. The length of the CDR3 is 13 residues. Germline lookup yields CDR1 MRHNA and CDR2 SNTAGT. CDR3 protein: CASSSEVDTEAFF. For the CDR3, the DNA is TGTGCCAGCAGTTCCGAGGTCGACACTGAAGCTTTCTTT.

The chain has TRBV29-1 and TRBJ1-2; a possible D gene is TRBD1 (6 bases). Looked up from germline, CDR1 is SQVTM and CDR2 is ANQGSEA. This CDR3 contains 11 residues. The V gene lost 6 bases and the J gene lost 6 bases, with 11 bases spanning the gap. The DNA of the CDR3 is TGCAGCGTATCAGGGGATAATGGCTACACCTTC. Residues: CSVSGDNGYTF.

In its sample, this clone was seen a few times. The chain employs TRBV6-4 and TRBJ1-2, with TRBD1 matching over 10 bases. With V trimmed by 0 bases and J by 2 bases, 18 bases remained unmatched. Germline CDR1 reads MRHNA; CDR2 reads SNTAGT. This CDR3 region has 21 residues. For the CDR3, the DNA is TGTGCCAGCAGTGACTCGAAACCCTCACCCCCGCCGACAGGGGGCAACTATGGCTACACCTTC. It is translated as CASSDSKPSPPPTGGNYGYTF.

The chain uses TRBV19 and TRBJ1-1; D call uncertain. The germline V gene has CDR1 LNHDA and CDR2 SQIVND (reference sequence). V gave up 6 bases and J gave up 6 bases, with 8 bases separating them. This CDR3 comprises 11 residues. This CDR3 is CASRVGAEAFF. CDR3 nucleotides: TGTGCCAGTAGGGTCGGGGCTGAAGCTTTCTTT. The entire variable domain, with the rest obtained from reference TRBV19 and TRBJ1-1, is as follows: DGGITQSPKYLFRKEGQNVTLSCEQNLNHDAMYWYRQDPGQGLRLIYYSQIVNDFQKGDIAEGYSVSREKKESFPLTVTSAQKNPTAFYLCASRVGAEAFFGQGTRLTVV.